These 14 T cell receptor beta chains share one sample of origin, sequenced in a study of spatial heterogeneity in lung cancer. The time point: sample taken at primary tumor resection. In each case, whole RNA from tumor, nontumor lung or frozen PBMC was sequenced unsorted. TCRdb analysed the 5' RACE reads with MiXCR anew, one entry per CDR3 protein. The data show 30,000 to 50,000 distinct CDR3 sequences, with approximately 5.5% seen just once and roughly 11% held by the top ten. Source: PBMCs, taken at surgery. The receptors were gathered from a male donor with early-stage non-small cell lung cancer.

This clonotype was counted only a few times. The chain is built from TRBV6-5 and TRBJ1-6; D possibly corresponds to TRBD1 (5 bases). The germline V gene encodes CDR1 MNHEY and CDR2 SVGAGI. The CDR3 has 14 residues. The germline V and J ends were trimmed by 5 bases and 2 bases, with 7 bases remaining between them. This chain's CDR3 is CASSQGTYNSPLHF. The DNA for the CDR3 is TGTGCCAGCAGTCAGGGAACCTATAATTCACCCCTCCACTTT.

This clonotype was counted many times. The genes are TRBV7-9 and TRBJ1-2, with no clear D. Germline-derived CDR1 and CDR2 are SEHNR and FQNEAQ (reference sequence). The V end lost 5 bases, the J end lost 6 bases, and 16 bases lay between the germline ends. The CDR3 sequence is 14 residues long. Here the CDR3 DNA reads TGTGCCAGCAGCCCCCGGGCCCGGAGGCATGGCTACACCTTC. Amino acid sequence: CASSPRARRHGYTF.

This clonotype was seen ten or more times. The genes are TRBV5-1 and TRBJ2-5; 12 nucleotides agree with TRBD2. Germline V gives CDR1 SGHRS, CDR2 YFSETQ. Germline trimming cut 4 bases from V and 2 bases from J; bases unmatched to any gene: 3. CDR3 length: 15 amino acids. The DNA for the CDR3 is TGCGCCAGCAGCCCGCTAGCGGGGGGGCAAGAGACCCAGTACTTC. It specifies CASSPLAGGQETQYF.

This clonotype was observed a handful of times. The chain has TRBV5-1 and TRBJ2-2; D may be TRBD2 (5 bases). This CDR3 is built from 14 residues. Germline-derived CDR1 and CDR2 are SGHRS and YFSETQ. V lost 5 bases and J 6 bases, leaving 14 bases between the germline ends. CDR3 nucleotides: TGCGCCAGCAGGCCCACCGGGAAGGCCGGGGAGCTGTTTTTT. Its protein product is CASRPTGKAGELFF.

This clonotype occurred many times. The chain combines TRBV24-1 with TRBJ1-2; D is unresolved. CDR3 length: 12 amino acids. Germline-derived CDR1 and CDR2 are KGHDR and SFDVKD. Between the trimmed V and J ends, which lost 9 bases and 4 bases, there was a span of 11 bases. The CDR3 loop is CATSAWGYGYTF. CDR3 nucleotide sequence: TGTGCCACCTCCGCCTGGGGCTATGGCTACACCTTC.

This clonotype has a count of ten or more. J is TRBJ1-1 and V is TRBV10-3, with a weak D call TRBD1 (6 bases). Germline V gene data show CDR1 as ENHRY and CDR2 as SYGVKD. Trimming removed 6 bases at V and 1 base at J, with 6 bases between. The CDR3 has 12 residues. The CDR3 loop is CAIRDRNTEAFF. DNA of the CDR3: TGTGCCATCAGGGACAGGAACACTGAAGCTTTCTTT.

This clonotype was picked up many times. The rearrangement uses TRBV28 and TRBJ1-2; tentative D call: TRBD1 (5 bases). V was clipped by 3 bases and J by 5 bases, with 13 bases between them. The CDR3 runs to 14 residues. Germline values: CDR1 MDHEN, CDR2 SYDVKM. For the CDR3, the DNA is TGTGCCAGCAGTTTCGGGGGGATTCTGTATGGCTACACCTTC. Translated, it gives CASSFGGILYGYTF.

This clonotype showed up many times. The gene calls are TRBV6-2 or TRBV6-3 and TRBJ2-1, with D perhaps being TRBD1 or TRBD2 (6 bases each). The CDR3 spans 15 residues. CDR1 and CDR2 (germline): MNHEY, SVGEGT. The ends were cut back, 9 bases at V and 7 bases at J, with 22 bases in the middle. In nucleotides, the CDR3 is TGTGCCAGTTGGGGGGCCCAGGCGATTGGTAATGAGCAGTTCTTC. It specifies CASWGAQAIGNEQFF.

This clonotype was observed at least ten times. The CDR3: CASSPPRFQADTQYF. The CDR3 region has the DNA TGTGCCAGCTCACCGCCTAGGTTTCAGGCAGATACGCAGTATTTT. The J gene is TRBJ2-3, the V gene TRBV18, with D uncertain. Trimming shortened V by 3 bases and J by 4 bases, and 14 bases separated the two germline ends. The CDR3 sequence is 15 residues long. Germline V gives CDR1 KGHSH, CDR2 LQKENI.

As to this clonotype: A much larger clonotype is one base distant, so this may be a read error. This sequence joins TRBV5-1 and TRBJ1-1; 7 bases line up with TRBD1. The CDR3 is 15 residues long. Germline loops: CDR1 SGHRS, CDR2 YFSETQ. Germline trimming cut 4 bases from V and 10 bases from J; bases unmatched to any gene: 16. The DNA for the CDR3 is TGCGCCAGCAGCGAAGAGGGACAGATGAACTTCCTAGCTTTCTTT. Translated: CASSEEGQMNFLAFF.

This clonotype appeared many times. CDR3 DNA: TGTGCCAGCAGTTCCGGACAGGCAGACTACGAGCAGTACTTC. Translation: CASSSGQADYEQYF. J is TRBJ2-7 and V is TRBV12-3 or TRBV12-4, with 7 bases fitting TRBD1. V lost 4 bases and J lost 3; bases outside the gene matches: 6. This CDR3 contains 14 residues.

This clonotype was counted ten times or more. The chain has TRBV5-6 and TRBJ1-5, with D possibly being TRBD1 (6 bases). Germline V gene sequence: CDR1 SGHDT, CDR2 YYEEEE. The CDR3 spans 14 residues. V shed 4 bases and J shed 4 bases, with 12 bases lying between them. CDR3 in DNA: TGTGCCAGCAGCACCGGGACAACTAATCAGCCCCAGCATTTT. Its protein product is CASSTGTTNQPQHF. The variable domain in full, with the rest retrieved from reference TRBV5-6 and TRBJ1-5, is DAGVTQSPTHLIKTRGQQVTLRCSPKSGHDTVSWYQQALGQGPQFIFQYYEEEERQRGNFPDRFSGHQFPNYSSELNVNALLLGDSALYLCASSTGTTNQPQHFGDGTRLSIL.

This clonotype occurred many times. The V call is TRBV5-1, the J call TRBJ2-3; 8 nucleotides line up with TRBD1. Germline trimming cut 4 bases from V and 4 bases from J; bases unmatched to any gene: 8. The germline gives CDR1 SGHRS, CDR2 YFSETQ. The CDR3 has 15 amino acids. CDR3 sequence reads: CASSVQGATPDTQYF. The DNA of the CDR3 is TGCGCCAGCAGCGTGCAGGGGGCTACTCCAGATACGCAGTATTTT.

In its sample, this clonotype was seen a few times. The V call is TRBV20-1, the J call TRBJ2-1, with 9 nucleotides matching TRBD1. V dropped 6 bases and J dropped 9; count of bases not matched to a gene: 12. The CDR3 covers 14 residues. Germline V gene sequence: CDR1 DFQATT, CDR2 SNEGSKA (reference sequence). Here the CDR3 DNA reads TGCAGTGCAAAAACCGGGACAGGGCTTCCTGAGCAGTTCTTC. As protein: CSAKTGTGLPEQFF.